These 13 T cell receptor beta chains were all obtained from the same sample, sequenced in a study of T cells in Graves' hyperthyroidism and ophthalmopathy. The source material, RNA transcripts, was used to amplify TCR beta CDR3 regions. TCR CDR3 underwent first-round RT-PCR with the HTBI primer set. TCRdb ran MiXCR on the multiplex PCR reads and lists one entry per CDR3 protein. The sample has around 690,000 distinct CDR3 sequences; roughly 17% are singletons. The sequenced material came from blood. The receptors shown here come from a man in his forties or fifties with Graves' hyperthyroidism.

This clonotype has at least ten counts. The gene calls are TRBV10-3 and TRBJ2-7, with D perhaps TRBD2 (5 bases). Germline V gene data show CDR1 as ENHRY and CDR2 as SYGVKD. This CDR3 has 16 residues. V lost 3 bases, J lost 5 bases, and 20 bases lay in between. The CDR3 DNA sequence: TGTGCCATCAGTGACACGGAGGTACACTCGAGGGACGAGCAGTACTTC. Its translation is CAISDTEVHSRDEQYF.

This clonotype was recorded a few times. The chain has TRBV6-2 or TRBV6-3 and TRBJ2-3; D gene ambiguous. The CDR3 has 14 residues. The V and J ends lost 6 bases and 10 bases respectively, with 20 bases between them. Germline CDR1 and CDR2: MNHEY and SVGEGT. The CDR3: CASSRLDTQASQYF. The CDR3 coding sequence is TGTGCCAGCAGCCGACTGGATACGCAGGCGTCGCAGTATTTT.

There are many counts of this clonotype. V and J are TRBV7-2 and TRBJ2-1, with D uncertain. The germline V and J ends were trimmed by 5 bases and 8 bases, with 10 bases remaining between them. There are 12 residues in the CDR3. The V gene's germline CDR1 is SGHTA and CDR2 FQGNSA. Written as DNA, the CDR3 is TGTGCCAGCAGCCACGACATTGATGAGCAGTTCTTC. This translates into CASSHDIDEQFF.

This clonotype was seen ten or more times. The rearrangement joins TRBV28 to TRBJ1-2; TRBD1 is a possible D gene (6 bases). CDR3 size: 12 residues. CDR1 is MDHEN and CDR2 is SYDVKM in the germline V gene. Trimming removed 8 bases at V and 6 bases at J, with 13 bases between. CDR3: CASLTGFDGYTF. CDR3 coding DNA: TGTGCCAGCCTAACAGGGTTCGATGGCTACACCTTC.

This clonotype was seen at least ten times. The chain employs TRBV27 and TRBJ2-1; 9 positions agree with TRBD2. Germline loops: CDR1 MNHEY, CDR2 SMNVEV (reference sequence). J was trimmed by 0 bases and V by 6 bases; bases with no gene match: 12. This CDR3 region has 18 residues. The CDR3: CASSRSASGTPSYNEQFF. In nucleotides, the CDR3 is TGTGCCAGCAGCCGGTCGGCTAGCGGGACCCCCTCCTACAATGAGCAGTTCTTC.

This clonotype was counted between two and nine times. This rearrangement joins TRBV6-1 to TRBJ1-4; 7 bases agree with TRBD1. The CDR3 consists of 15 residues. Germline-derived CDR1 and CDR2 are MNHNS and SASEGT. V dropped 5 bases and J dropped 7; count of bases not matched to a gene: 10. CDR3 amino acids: CASSQGGGASEKLFF. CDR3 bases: TGTGCCAGCAGTCAGGGGGGGGGGGCCAGTGAAAAACTGTTTTTT.

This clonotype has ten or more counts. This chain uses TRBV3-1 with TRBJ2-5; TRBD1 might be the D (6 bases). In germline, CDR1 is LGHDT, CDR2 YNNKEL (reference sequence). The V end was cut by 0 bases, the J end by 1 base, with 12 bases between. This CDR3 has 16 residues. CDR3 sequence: CASSQELTGVQETQYF. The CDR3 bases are TGTGCCAGCAGCCAAGAACTGACAGGAGTCCAAGAGACCCAGTACTTC.

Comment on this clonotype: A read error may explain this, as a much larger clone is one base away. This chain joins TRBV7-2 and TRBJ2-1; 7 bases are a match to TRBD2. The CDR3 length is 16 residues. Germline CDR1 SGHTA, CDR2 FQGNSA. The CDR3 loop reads CASSWESGVSSNEQFF. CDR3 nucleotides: TGTGCCAGCAGCTGGGAGAGCGGGGTCTCCTCCAATGAGCAGTTCTTC.

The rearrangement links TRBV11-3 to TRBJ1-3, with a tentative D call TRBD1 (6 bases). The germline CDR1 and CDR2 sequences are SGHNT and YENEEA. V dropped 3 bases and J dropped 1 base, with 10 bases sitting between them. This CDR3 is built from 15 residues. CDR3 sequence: CASSFPRGSGNTIYF. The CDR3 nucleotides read TGTGCCAGCAGCTTCCCTAGGGGGTCTGGAAACACCATATATTTT.

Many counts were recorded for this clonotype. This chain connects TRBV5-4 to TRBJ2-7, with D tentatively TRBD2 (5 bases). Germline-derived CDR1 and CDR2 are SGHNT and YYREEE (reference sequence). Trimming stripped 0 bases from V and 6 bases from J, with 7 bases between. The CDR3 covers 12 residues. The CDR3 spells CASSLESGEQYF. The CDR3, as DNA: TGTGCCAGCAGCTTGGAGAGCGGCGAGCAGTACTTC.

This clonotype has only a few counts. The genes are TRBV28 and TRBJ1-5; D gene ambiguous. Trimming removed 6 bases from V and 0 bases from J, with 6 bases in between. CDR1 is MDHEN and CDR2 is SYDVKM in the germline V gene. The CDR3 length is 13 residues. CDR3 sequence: CASRINSNQPQHF. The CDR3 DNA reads TGTGCCAGCAGAATAAATAGCAATCAGCCCCAGCATTTT.

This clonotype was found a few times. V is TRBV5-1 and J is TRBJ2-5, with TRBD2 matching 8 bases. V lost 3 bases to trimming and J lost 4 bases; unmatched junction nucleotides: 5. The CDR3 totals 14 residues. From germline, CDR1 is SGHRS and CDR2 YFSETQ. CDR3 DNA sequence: TGCGCCAGCAGCTCTCCGGGAGGGTTAGAGACCCAGTACTTC. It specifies CASSSPGGLETQYF.

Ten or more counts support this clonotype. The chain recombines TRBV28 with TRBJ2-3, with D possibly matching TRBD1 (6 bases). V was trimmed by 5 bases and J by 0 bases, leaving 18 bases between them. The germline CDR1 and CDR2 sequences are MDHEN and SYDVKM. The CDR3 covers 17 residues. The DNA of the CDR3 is TGTGCCAGCAGTGCCCATGTGGGGGCGATTAGCACAGATACGCAGTATTTT. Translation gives CASSAHVGAISTDTQYF.